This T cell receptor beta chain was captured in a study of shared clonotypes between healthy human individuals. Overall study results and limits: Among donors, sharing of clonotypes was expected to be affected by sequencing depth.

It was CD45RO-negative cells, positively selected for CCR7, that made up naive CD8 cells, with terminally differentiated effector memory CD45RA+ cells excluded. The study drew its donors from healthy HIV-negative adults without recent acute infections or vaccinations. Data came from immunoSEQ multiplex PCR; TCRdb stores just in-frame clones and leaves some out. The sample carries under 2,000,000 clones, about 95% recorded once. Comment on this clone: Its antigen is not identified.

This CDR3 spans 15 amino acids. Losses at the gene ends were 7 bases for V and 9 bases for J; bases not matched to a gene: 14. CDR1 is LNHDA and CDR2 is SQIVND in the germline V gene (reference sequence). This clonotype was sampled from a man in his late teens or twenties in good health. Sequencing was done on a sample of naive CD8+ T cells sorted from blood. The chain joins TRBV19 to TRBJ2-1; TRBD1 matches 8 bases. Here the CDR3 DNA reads TGTGCCAGTACTGTTTCCGGGACAGGCTTTTCTGAGCAGTTCTTC. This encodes CASTVSGTGFSEQFF.